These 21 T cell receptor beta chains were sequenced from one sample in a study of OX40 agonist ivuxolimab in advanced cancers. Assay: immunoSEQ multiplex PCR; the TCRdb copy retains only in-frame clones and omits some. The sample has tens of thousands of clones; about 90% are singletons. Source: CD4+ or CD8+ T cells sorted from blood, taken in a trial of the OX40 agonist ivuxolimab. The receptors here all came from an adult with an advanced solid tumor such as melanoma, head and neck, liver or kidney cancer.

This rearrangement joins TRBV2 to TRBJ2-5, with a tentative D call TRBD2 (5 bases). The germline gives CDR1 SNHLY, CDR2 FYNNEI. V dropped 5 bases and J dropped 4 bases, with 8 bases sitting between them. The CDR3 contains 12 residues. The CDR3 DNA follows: TGTGCCAGCAGTCGGGCGGGAGAGACCCAGTACTTC. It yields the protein CASSRAGETQYF.

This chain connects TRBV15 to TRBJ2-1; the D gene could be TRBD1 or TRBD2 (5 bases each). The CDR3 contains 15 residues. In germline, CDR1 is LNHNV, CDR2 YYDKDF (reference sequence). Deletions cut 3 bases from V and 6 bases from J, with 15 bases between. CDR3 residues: CATSRSPGPSNEQFF. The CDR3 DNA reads TGTGCCACCAGCAGGTCCCCGGGACCCTCCAATGAGCAGTTCTTC.

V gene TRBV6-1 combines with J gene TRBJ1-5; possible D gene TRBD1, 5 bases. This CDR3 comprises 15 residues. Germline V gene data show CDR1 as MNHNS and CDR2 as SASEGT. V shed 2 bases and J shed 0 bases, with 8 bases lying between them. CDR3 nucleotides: TGTGCCAGCAGTGAACGACAGCTTAGCAATCAGCCCCAGCATTTT. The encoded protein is CASSERQLSNQPQHF.

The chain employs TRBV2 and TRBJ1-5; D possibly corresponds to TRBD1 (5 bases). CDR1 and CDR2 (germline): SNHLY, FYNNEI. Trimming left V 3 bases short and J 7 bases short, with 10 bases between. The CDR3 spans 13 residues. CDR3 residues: CASSEGQSQPQHF. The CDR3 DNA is TGTGCCAGCAGTGAGGGGCAGTCCCAGCCCCAGCATTTT.

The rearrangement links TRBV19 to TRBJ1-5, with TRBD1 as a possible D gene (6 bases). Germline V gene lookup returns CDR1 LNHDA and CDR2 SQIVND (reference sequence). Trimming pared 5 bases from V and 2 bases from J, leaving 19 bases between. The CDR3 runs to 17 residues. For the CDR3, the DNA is TGTGCCAGTAGTGTAGGGCAGGGGAATGGGGGCAATCAGCCCCAGCATTTT. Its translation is CASSVGQGNGGNQPQHF. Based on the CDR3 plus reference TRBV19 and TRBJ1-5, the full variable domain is DGGITQSPKYLFRKEGQNVTLSCEQNLNHDAMYWYRQDPGQGLRLIYYSQIVNDFQKGDIAEGYSVSREKKESFPLTVTSAQKNPTAFYLCASSVGQGNGGNQPQHFGDGTRLSIL.

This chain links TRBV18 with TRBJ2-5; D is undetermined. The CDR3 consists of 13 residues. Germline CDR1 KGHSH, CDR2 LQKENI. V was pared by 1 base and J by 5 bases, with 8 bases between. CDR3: CASSPLLGETQYF. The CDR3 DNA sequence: TGTGCCAGCTCACCACTTTTGGGGGAGACCCAGTACTTC.

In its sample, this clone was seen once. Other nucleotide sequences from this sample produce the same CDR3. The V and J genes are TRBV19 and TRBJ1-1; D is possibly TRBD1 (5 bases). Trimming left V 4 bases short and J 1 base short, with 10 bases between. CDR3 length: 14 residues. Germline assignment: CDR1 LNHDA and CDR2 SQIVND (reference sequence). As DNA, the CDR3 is TGTGCCAGTAGTAGGGGGGGTCAGAACACTGAAGCTTTCTTT. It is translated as CASSRGGQNTEAFF.

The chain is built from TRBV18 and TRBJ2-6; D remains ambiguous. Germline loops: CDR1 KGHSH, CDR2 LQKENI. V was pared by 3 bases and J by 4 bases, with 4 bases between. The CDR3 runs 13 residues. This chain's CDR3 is CASSPGGANVLTF. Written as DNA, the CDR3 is TGTGCCAGCTCACCGGGCGGGGCCAACGTCCTGACTTTC.

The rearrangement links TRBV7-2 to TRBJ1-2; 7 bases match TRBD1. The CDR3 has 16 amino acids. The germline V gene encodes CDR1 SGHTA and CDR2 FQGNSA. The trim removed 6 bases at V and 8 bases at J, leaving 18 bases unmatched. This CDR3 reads CASRPPGTAPFEGYTF. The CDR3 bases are TGTGCCAGCAGACCACCGGGGACAGCCCCATTCGAGGGCTACACCTTC.

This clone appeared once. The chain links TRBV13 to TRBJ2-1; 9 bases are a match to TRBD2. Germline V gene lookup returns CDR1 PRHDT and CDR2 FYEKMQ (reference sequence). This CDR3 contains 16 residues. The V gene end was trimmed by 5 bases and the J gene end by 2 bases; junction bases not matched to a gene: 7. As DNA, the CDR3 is TGTGCCAGCAGCCCTCCCGGACTAGCGACCTACAATGAGCAGTTCTTC. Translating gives CASSPPGLATYNEQFF.

The CDR3 DNA reads as TGTGCCAGCAGCGTGGGACTAGCGGGATTAGAGACCCAGTACTTC. Protein product: CASSVGLAGLETQYF. The chain combines TRBV9 with TRBJ2-5; 13 bases fit TRBD2. J lost 4 bases, V lost 2 bases, and 2 bases had no gene match. Germline V gene data show CDR1 as SGDLS and CDR2 as YYNGEE. The CDR3 length is 15 residues. Complete variable domain (other parts from reference TRBV9 and TRBJ2-5): DSGVTQTPKHLITATGQRVTLRCSPRSGDLSVYWYQQSLDQGLQFLIQYYNGEERAKGNILERFSAQQFPDLHSELNLSSLELGDSALYFCASSVGLAGLETQYFGPGTRLLVL.

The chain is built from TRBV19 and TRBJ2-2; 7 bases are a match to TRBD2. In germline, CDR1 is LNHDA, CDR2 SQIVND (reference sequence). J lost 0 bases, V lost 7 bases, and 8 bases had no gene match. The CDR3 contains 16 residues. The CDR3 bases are TGTGCCAGTATCCCCGTAGCGGGTTCGAACACCGGGGAGCTGTTTTTT. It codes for CASIPVAGSNTGELFF.

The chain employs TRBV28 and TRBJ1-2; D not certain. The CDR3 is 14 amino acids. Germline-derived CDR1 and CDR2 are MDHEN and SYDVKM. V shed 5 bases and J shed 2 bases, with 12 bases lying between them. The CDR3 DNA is TGTGCCAGCAGTGTGCGGCCTCGGAACTATGGCTACACCTTC. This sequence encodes CASSVRPRNYGYTF.

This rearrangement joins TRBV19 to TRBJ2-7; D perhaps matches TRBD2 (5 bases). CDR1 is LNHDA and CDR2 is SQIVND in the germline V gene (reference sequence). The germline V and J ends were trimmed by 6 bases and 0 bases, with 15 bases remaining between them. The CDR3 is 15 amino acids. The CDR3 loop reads CASSKVARSSYEQYF. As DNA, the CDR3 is TGTGCCAGTAGCAAGGTAGCGAGAAGCTCCTACGAGCAGTACTTC.

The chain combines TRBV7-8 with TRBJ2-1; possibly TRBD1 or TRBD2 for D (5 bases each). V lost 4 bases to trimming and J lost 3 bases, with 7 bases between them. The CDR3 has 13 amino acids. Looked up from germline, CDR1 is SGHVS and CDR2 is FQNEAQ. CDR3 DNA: TGTGCCAGCAGCTGGGACCTCTACAATGAGCAGTTCTTC. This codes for CASSWDLYNEQFF.

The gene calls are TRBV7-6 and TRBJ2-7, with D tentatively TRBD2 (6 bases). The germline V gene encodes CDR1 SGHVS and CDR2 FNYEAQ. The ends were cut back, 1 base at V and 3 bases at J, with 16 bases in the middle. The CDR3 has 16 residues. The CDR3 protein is CASSLGTGVRSYEQYF. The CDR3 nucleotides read TGTGCCAGCAGCTTAGGAACGGGAGTGCGGAGCTACGAGCAGTACTTC.

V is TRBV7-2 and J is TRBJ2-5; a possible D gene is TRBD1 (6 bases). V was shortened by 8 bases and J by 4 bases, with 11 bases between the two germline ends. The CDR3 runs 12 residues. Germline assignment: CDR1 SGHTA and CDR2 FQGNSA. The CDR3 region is CASGRGPETQYF. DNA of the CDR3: TGTGCCAGCGGCAGGGGTCCAGAGACCCAGTACTTC.

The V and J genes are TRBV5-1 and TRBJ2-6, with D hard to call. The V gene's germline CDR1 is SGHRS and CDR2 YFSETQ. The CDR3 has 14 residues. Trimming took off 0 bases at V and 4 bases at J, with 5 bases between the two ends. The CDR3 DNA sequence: TGCGCCAGCAGCTTGGGGGCCGGGGCCAACGTCCTGACTTTC. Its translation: CASSLGAGANVLTF.

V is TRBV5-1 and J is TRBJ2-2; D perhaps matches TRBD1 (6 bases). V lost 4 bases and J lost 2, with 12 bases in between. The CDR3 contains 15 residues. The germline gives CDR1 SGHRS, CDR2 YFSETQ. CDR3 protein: CASSPTGFNTGELFF. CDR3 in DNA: TGCGCCAGCAGCCCGACAGGTTTCAACACCGGGGAGCTGTTTTTT.

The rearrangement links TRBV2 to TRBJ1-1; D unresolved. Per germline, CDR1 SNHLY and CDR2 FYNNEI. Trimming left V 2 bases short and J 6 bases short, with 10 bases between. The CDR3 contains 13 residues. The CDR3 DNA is TGTGCCAGCAGTGAACAGTGGATTTCTGAAGCTTTCTTT. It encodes CASSEQWISEAFF.

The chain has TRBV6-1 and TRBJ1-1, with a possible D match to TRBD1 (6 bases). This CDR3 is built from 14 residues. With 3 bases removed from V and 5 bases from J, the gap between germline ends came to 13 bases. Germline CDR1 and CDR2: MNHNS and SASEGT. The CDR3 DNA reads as TGTGCCAGCAGTGAGGGGCAGGGGATAACTGAAGCTTTCTTT. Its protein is CASSEGQGITEAFF.